This TCR beta chain originates from a study of Graves' ophthalmopathy and Graves' hyperthyroidism. Notes on the study in general: Discrimination between ophthalmopathy and stable hyperthyroidism by a 13-signature model showed 85% to 90% sensitivity and about 81% specificity.

The CDR3 spans 15 residues. Looked up from germline, CDR1 is ENHRY and CDR2 is SYGVKD. Trimming stripped 10 bases from V and 0 bases from J, with 18 bases between. As the template, RNA transcripts were used to amplify TCR beta CDR3 regions. First-round RT-PCR with HTBI primers preceded a second-round multiplex PCR. TCRdb re-derived calls from the multiplex PCR reads in MiXCR, one entry per CDR3 protein. The data contain about 740,000 distinct CDR3 sequences, roughly two fifths of them singletons. Remarks on this clonotype: Antigen specificity is unknown. It may be a read error: a sequence one base away is much more abundant.

This sequence was found in an adult man with Graves' ophthalmopathy. The sample consisted of peripheral blood. The chain has TRBV10-3 and TRBJ1-2; TRBD1 is a possible D gene (5 bases). In DNA, the CDR3 is TGTGCCAGCAGCGGGGGGAGTCAACCTAACTATGGCTACACCTTC. The encoded protein is CASSGGSQPNYGYTF.